The 22 T cell receptor beta chains below all came from one sample that was sequenced in a study of T cells in Graves' hyperthyroidism and ophthalmopathy. TCR beta CDR3 regions were amplified from RNA transcripts. A first-round RT-PCR of the TCR CDR3 used the HTBI primer set. TCRdb re-analysed the multiplex PCR reads in MiXCR, keeping a single row per CDR3 protein. The sample shows more than 500,000 distinct CDR3 sequences, roughly 15% of them seen only once. Specimen: blood. The receptors come from a woman in her 30s with Graves' ophthalmopathy.

This clonotype was seen only a few times. The V and J genes are TRBV7-6 and TRBJ2-2, with TRBD2 matching over 9 bases. The CDR3 extends over 18 amino acids. Germline V gene sequence: CDR1 SGHVS, CDR2 FNYEAQ. V lost 0 bases and J lost 4; bases outside the gene matches: 9. CDR3 protein: CASSLAPGLAKITGELFF. The CDR3 DNA follows: TGTGCCAGCAGCTTAGCTCCTGGACTAGCGAAAATCACCGGGGAGCTGTTTTTT.

This clonotype was seen repeatedly, ten times or more. The V call is TRBV20-1, the J call TRBJ1-4; no reliable D call. The CDR3 is 14 residues long. V was cut by 5 bases and J by 8 bases, with 18 bases left in between. Germline loops: CDR1 DFQATT, CDR2 SNEGSKA (reference sequence). The CDR3 loop is CSAQKFGSPEKLFF. The CDR3 bases are TGCAGTGCTCAAAAGTTTGGGTCGCCGGAAAAACTGTTTTTT.

The V call is TRBV7-6, the J call TRBJ2-7; 7 bases agree with TRBD1. The CDR3 has 16 residues. J was trimmed by 6 bases and V by 4 bases; bases with no gene match: 15. Germline loops: CDR1 SGHVS, CDR2 FNYEAQ. The CDR3 spells CASSSYRGSSLGEQYF. The CDR3, as DNA: TGTGCCAGCAGCTCTTACAGGGGATCGAGCCTAGGCGAGCAGTACTTC.

The rearrangement joins TRBV4-3 to TRBJ1-2, with no clear D. The CDR3 runs 17 residues. CDR1 LGHNA and CDR2 YSLEER come from the germline V gene. The V end lost 1 base, the J end lost 0 bases, and 15 bases lay between the germline ends. CDR3 sequence: CASSQGTHLTTNYGYTF. The DNA for the CDR3 is TGCGCCAGCAGCCAAGGGACTCACCTCACTACTAACTATGGCTACACCTTC.

This clonotype was detected ten times or more. The gene calls are TRBV7-2 and TRBJ2-1, with 9 positions matching TRBD2. The CDR3 is 14 residues long. The trim removed 8 bases at V and 4 bases at J, leaving 6 bases unmatched. Per the germline V gene, CDR1 is SGHTA and CDR2 is FQGNSA. CDR3 amino acids: CASLKTSGYNEQFF. Written as DNA, the CDR3 is TGTGCCAGCCTAAAGACTAGCGGATACAATGAGCAGTTCTTC.

The chain joins TRBV30 to TRBJ2-7, with D possibly called TRBD1 or TRBD2 (5 bases each). Deletions cut 8 bases from V and 2 bases from J, with 19 bases between. The germline V gene has CDR1 GTSNPN and CDR2 SVGIG (reference sequence). The CDR3 has 14 residues. DNA of the CDR3: TGTGCCGCCGGGATACAGGCCAGGGCCTACGAGCAGTACTTC. Its protein is CAAGIQARAYEQYF.

The V call is TRBV28, the J call TRBJ2-7, with 14 positions matching TRBD2. The CDR3 loop spans 15 amino acids. V dropped 6 bases and J dropped 6; count of bases not matched to a gene: 7. Germline loops: CDR1 MDHEN, CDR2 SYDVKM. CDR3 coding DNA: TGTGCCAGCAGCCTGGGACTAGCGGGAGCATCCGAGCAGTACTTC. Encoded protein: CASSLGLAGASEQYF.

This clonotype has more than one count but fewer than ten. V is TRBV29-1 and J is TRBJ2-1; TRBD1 matches 8 bases. The germline gives CDR1 SQVTM, CDR2 ANQGSEA. Trimming took 8 bases from V and 8 from J; bases not matched to a gene: 14. The CDR3 totals 14 residues. In DNA form, the CDR3 reads TGCAGCCCATGGGGGACAGGTAATTCACATGAGCAGTTCTTC. Translated: CSPWGTGNSHEQFF.

This clonotype was picked up a small number of times. With a much larger clone just one base away, this may be a read error. The chain has TRBV6-2 or TRBV6-3 and TRBJ2-5; D is undetermined. There are 12 residues in the CDR3. V was trimmed by 0 bases and J by 3 bases, leaving 2 bases between them. Germline V gives CDR1 MNHEY, CDR2 SVGEGT. CDR3 DNA: TGTGCCAGCAGTTACTCAGAAGAGACCCAGTACTTC. Protein sequence: CASSYSEETQYF.

The chain is built from TRBV11-2 and TRBJ2-3, with 12 bases fitting TRBD2. The CDR3 is 19 residues long. Germline CDR1 is SGHAT and CDR2 is FQNNGV. Trimming at V came to 4 bases and at J to 5 bases, leaving 16 bases not matched to a gene. The CDR3 DNA follows: TGTGCCAGCAGCTCGAGGCGCCAATCTCTAGCGGGAGGGCAAGATACGCAGTATTTT. It translates to CASSSRRQSLAGGQDTQYF.

This clonotype was counted only a few times. The chain joins TRBV7-9 to TRBJ1-4; possibly TRBD1 for D (5 bases). The CDR3 is 15 amino acids. Germline V gene data show CDR1 as SEHNR and CDR2 as FQNEAQ (reference sequence). V was cut by 1 base and J by 5 bases, with 11 bases left in between. DNA of the CDR3: TGTGCCAGCAGCTTAGTAGGAGACAGAAATGAAAAACTGTTTTTT. This codes for CASSLVGDRNEKLFF.

This clonotype turned up a few times. The V call is TRBV20-1, the J call TRBJ2-3, with D perhaps matching TRBD1 (6 bases). Germline V lookup: CDR1 DFQATT, CDR2 SNEGSKA (reference sequence). V gave up 6 bases and J gave up 1 base, with 14 bases separating them. There are 14 residues in the CDR3. CDR3 coding DNA: TGCAGTGCCACCGGGACATACCGCACAGATACGCAGTATTTT. Translating it yields CSATGTYRTDTQYF.

The J gene is TRBJ2-7, the V gene TRBV5-6; unclear D gene. The CDR3 is made up of 15 amino acids. The germline V gene encodes CDR1 SGHDT and CDR2 YYEEEE. V shed 0 bases and J shed 0 bases, with 10 bases lying between them. DNA of the CDR3: TGTGCCAGCAGCTTGGGTCAGGATCTCTCCTACGAGCAGTACTTC. This gives the protein CASSLGQDLSYEQYF.

This clonotype was counted many times. V gene TRBV5-1 combines with J gene TRBJ2-1; maybe TRBD1 (6 bases). Trimming cost V 6 bases and J 9 bases, with 22 bases left between them. The CDR3 totals 15 residues. Germline lookup yields CDR1 SGHRS and CDR2 YFSETQ. DNA of the CDR3: TGCGCCAGCAACACAGGGACCTTAACAGGATTTGAGCAGTTCTTC. Translation gives CASNTGTLTGFEQFF.

Many counts were recorded for this clonotype. The chain uses TRBV2 and TRBJ1-1; possible D gene TRBD1, 5 bases. V was shortened by 7 bases and J by 4 bases, with 13 bases between the two germline ends. The germline V gene encodes CDR1 SNHLY and CDR2 FYNNEI. The CDR3 has 13 amino acids. The CDR3 DNA reads TGTGCCAGCACGGGGGAAGGAGGCACTGAAGCTTTCTTT. It specifies CASTGEGGTEAFF.

The chain joins TRBV19 to TRBJ1-5; possible D gene TRBD1, 6 bases. The CDR3 is 13 amino acids. Germline V CDR1 and CDR2: LNHDA, SQIVND (reference sequence). The germline V and J ends were trimmed by 4 bases and 9 bases, with 13 bases remaining between them. In DNA form, the CDR3 reads TGTGCCAGTAGTACATCAGGGGCGCCGCCCCAGCATTTT. Its translation: CASSTSGAPPQHF.

This sequence joins TRBV19 and TRBJ2-3; 14 bases are shared with TRBD2. Trimming took 3 bases from V and 8 from J; bases not matched to a gene: 10. The CDR3 is 17 residues long. Germline V gene lookup returns CDR1 LNHDA and CDR2 SQIVND (reference sequence). The CDR3 DNA reads as TGTGCCAGTAGTATTGAGATCGGACTAGCGGGAGGTGGTACGCAGTATTTT. Translating gives CASSIEIGLAGGGTQYF.

The chain employs TRBV11-2 and TRBJ2-1; 10 bases are a match to TRBD1. The CDR3 totals 14 residues. With V trimmed by 7 bases and J by 6 bases, 6 bases remained unmatched. Per germline, CDR1 SGHAT and CDR2 FQNNGV. Written as DNA, the CDR3 is TGTGCCAGCATGCCTCGGACAGGGGGCAATGAGCAGTTCTTC. This translates into CASMPRTGGNEQFF.

This clonotype appeared many times. The gene calls are TRBV20-1 and TRBJ2-7, with D perhaps TRBD1 (5 bases). This CDR3 contains 16 residues. Trimming took off 4 bases at V and 0 bases at J, with 19 bases between the two ends. Germline V gene lookup returns CDR1 DFQATT and CDR2 SNEGSKA (reference sequence). CDR3 loop: CSANKMQGRSSYEQYF. The CDR3 DNA follows: TGCAGTGCTAATAAAATGCAGGGTCGAAGCTCCTACGAGCAGTACTTC.

This clonotype was counted ten times or more. The chain recombines TRBV29-1 with TRBJ2-7; 7 positions match TRBD1. Unmatched junction bases numbered 2, after V lost 0 bases and J lost 0 bases. The CDR3 consists of 14 residues. Germline loops: CDR1 SQVTM, CDR2 ANQGSEA. CDR3 loop: CSVEDGTVSYEQYF. Written as DNA, the CDR3 is TGCAGCGTTGAAGATGGGACAGTCTCCTACGAGCAGTACTTC.

This clonotype was picked up a small number of times. V and J are TRBV29-1 and TRBJ2-1; TRBD1 aligns across 7 bases. Trimming cost V 4 bases and J 5 bases; bases outside gene matches: 8. The CDR3 is 14 residues long. CDR1 is SQVTM, CDR2 ANQGSEA, per germline. The CDR3 DNA sequence: TGCAGCGTTGCCCGGACAGGTCAGGACAATGAGCAGTTCTTC. Amino acid sequence: CSVARTGQDNEQFF.

This clonotype was detected ten times or more. This rearrangement joins TRBV5-1 to TRBJ1-1, with 8 bases identical to TRBD1. There are 15 residues in the CDR3. Germline V lookup: CDR1 SGHRS, CDR2 YFSETQ. Trimming took 5 bases from V and 1 from J; bases not matched to a gene: 7. The DNA for the CDR3 is TGCGCCAGCAGGGGACAGACAGGGGAGAACACTGAAGCTTTCTTT. It specifies CASRGQTGENTEAFF.